The 20 T cell receptor delta chains reported below all come from one sample, sequenced in a study of gamma-delta chains in newborns, infants, children. TCRdb ran CATT on the reads. The sample has 870 or so delta-chain clones, 0.84% seen once. The specimen was blood. The receptors stem from a child in good health.

In this sample, this clone turned up a few times. TCRdb's listed protein matches a much larger clone and diverges from this DNA's translation at residue 4, likely through a read error; the protein shown comes from the DNA. The CDR3 DNA is TGTGCCTGTAACACCGTTGGGGATAAGCTCCCCGATAAACTCATCTTT. Its protein product is CACNTVGDKLPDKLIF. The gene calls are TRDV2 and TRDJ1; 7 bases fit TRDD3. Per the germline V gene, CDR1 is GEAIGNYY and CDR2 is EKD. CDR3 size: 16 residues.

In this sample, this clone turned up a few times. A far bigger clonotype differs at one base, so this is likely a read error. Other DNA sequences in the same sample also yield this CDR3. This chain links TRDV2 with TRDJ1; 12 nucleotides agree with TRDD3. Germline V gene lookup returns CDR1 GEAIGNYY and CDR2 EKD. The CDR3 covers 19 residues. Germline trimming cut 2 bases from V and 1 base from J; bases unmatched to any gene: 13. CDR3 residues: CACDNVLGDTPETTDKLIF. CDR3 DNA sequence: TGTGCCTGTGACAACGTGCTGGGGGATACGCCGGAAACCACCGATAAACTCATCTTT.

There are a few counts of this clone. TCRdb attributes to this sequence the protein of a much larger clone, which differs from the DNA translation at residue 9; a read error is likely, and the protein displayed is translated from the DNA. The chain is built from TRDV2 and TRDJ1; 8 bases line up with TRDD3. Germline CDR1 reads GEAIGNYY; CDR2 reads EKD. This CDR3 has 15 amino acids. After removal of 3 bases from V and 2 bases from J, the junction contained 7 bases not matched to a gene. The CDR3: CACDPLLGGTDKLIF. The CDR3 DNA is TGTGCCTGTGACCCTTTACTGGGGGGTACCGATAAACTCATCTTT.

As regards this clone: TCRdb lists the protein of a much larger clone for this DNA, which differs at residue 4, so this is likely a read error; the protein given here is translated from the DNA itself. The gene calls are TRDV2 and TRDJ1; 10 bases match TRDD3. The CDR3 spans 20 residues. Germline V gives CDR1 GEAIGNYY, CDR2 EKD. The CDR3 DNA reads as TGCGCCTGTGGCACCGTTACTGGGGGATCCTCGTCAGGGGACACCGATAAACTCATCTTT. Its protein product is CACGTVTGGSSSGDTDKLIF.

Remarks on this clone: The protein TCRdb gives is from a much larger clone and does not agree with this DNA's translation at residue 3, likely a read error; the protein shown here comes from the DNA. The chain employs TRDV1 and TRDJ1, with 9 bases lining up with TRDD2. Germline assignment: CDR1 TSWWSYY and CDR2 QGS. This CDR3 has 19 amino acids. In DNA, the CDR3 is TGTGCTCCTGGGGAAAGGCCTTCCTACCGCTGGGGGTCCACCGATAAACTCATCTTT. The encoded protein is CAPGERPSYRWGSTDKLIF.

As concerns this clone: This DNA's translation and the protein TCRdb lists, from a much larger clone, do not match at residue 15, likely due to a read error; the protein shown is translated from the DNA. This chain connects TRDV2 to TRDJ1; TRDD3 agrees at 11 bases. CDR3 length: 21 amino acids. The germline gives CDR1 GEAIGNYY, CDR2 EKD. With V trimmed by 1 base and J by 1 base, 19 bases remained unmatched. CDR3 bases: TGTGCCTGTGACACTGTACTGGGGGATATCACGAAAGCCTTGTCCACCGATAAACTCATCTTT. Encoded protein: CACDTVLGDITKALSTDKLIF.

This clone was recorded a few times. V and J are TRDV2 and TRDJ1; TRDD3 agrees at 7 bases. V was clipped by 3 bases and J by 5 bases; unmatched bases: 8. The CDR3 is 14 residues long. Looked up from germline, CDR1 is GEAIGNYY and CDR2 is EKD. CDR3 DNA sequence: TGTGCCTGTGACCTTACTGGGGTGGGTGATAAACTCATCTTT. Its translation: CACDLTGVGDKLIF.

This clone has just a few counts. A read error likely explains why the TCRdb protein, taken from a much larger clone, differs from this DNA's translation at residue 15; the protein shown is translated from the DNA. The genes are TRDV1 and TRDJ3; weak D call: TRDD3 (5 bases). The germline CDR1 and CDR2 sequences are TSWWSYY and QGS. The CDR3 sequence is 20 residues long. CDR3 sequence (DNA): TGTGCTCTCCTTTTATGGCCTGCTCGGTCGAGCTCCTGGGACGCCCGACAGATGTTTTTC. This translates into CALLLWPARSSSWDARQMFF.

This clone was observed a handful of times. An end of the junction does not agree with germline; a read error may underlie this. Other nucleotide sequences in the sample specify the same CDR3. The chain recombines TRDV2 with TRDJ1; possible D gene TRDD3, 6 bases. The CDR3 is 18 amino acids. The germline gives CDR1 GEAIGNYY, CDR2 EKD. The CDR3 here is CACDTVGVVGVDTDKLIF. In DNA, the CDR3 is TGTGCCTGCGACACAGTAGGCGTGGTGGGGGTCGACACCGACAAACTCATCTTT.

Comment on this clone: Given a far larger clone just one base away, this is likely a sequencing read error. The rearrangement joins TRDV2 to TRDJ1; TRDD3 aligns across 7 bases. CDR3 length equals 17 residues. Germline V gene lookup returns CDR1 GEAIGNYY and CDR2 EKD. The CDR3 DNA reads TGTGCCTGTGACACCGTAGGGGGATTTATGTACACCAATAAACTCATCTTT. Its translation is CACDTVGGFMYTNKLIF.

This clone was observed a handful of times. It is likely a read error: a sequence one base away is far more abundant. This sample also contains other DNA sequences that code for the same CDR3. V is TRDV2 and J is TRDJ1, with TRDD3 matching over 13 bases. CDR3 length: 20 residues. The germline CDR1 and CDR2 sequences are GEAIGNYY and EKD. DNA of the CDR3: TGTGCCTGTGACGTCTTACTGGGGGATACGCAGTTAAAGAACACCGATAAGCTCATCTTT. Protein product: CACDVLLGDTQLKNTDKLIF.

This clone is termed large. The genes are TRDV1 and TRDJ1, with 8 positions matching TRDD3. Per the germline V gene, CDR1 is TSWWSYY and CDR2 is QGS. The CDR3 spans 19 residues. Trimming took 1 base from V and 0 from J; bases not matched to a gene: 13. This CDR3 is CALGEPNPLGGVYTDKLIF. For the CDR3, the DNA is TGTGCTCTTGGGGAACCAAACCCACTGGGGGGTGTGTACACCGATAAACTCATCTTT.

A word on this clone: With only one base between it and a far larger clone, this is likely a read error. Other DNA sequences from this sample encode an identical CDR3 as well. The rearrangement uses TRDV2 and TRDJ3, with no clear D. Germline values: CDR1 GEAIGNYY, CDR2 EKD. The CDR3 extends over 19 amino acids. Trimming left V 0 bases short and J 0 bases short, with 14 bases between. The CDR3 bases are TGTGCCTGTGACACCGGTGGAGGATTTAGCTCCTGGGACACCCGACAGATGTTTTTC. Translation gives CACDTGGGFSSWDTRQMFF.

With respect to this clone: A far larger clone lies a single base away; this is likely a read error. Other DNA sequences in this sample translate to the same CDR3. This chain links TRDV2 with TRDJ1; 9 bases agree with TRDD3. The junction had 15 bases not matched to a gene; V was cut back by 0 bases and J by 2 bases. In germline, CDR1 is GEAIGNYY, CDR2 EKD. CDR3 length equals 19 residues. CDR3 nucleotides: TGTGCCTGTGACACCGCGCACTGGGGGAACCCCCAGTATACCGATAAACTCATCTTT. Translating gives CACDTAHWGNPQYTDKLIF.

In its sample, this clone ranks as medium-sized (0.01 to 0.1%). This probably arose from a read error, given a far larger clone one base away. The chain couples TRDV1 to TRDJ1; D unclear. The CDR3 extends over 12 amino acids. Per germline, CDR1 TSWWSYY and CDR2 QGS. The CDR3, as DNA: TGTGCTATGAACGCGTACACCGATAGACTCATCTTT. The encoded protein is CAMNAYTDRLIF.

This clone has a handful of counts. Only one base separates this from a far larger clonotype, so it likely reflects a read error. This chain's CDR3 is CACDTVTGGSPSGDTDKLIF. The CDR3, as DNA: TGTGCCTGTGACACCGTTACTGGGGGATCCCCGTCAGGGGACACCGATAAACTCATCTTT. V gene TRDV2 combines with J gene TRDJ1; 10 positions agree with TRDD3. Germline CDR1 is GEAIGNYY and CDR2 is EKD. The V and J ends lost 0 bases and 0 bases, in that order; junction bases with no gene match: 15. The CDR3 is 20 residues long.

This clone is large (0.1 to 1%) by share. V usage is TRDV2 and J usage is TRDJ3; 7 bases are a match to TRDD3. V trimming: 0 bases; J trimming: 0 bases; junction bases outside the gene matches: 4. Looked up from germline, CDR1 is GEAIGNYY and CDR2 is EKD. This CDR3 contains 18 residues. As DNA, the CDR3 is TGTGCCTGTGACACCGGTGGATACGGCTCCTGGGACACCCGACAGATGTTTTTC. Translated: CACDTGGYGSWDTRQMFF.

Comments on this clone: A read error likely explains why the TCRdb protein, taken from a much larger clone, differs from this DNA's translation at residue 15; the protein shown is translated from the DNA. This chain links TRDV2 with TRDJ1; TRDD3 aligns across 9 bases. The CDR3 runs 16 residues. CDR1 is GEAIGNYY, CDR2 EKD, per germline. CDR3 region: CACDPLGDLNTDKLTF. The CDR3 nucleotides read TGTGCCTGTGACCCACTGGGGGACCTAAACACCGATAAACTCACCTTT.

As regards this clone: TCRdb has a much larger clone's protein, which differs at residue 14 from the translation of this DNA, likely because of a read error; what is shown is the protein translated from the DNA. The J gene is TRDJ1, the V gene TRDV3; 9 positions agree with TRDD2. V was clipped by 4 bases and J by 3 bases; unmatched bases: 24. This CDR3 spans 19 amino acids. CDR1 and CDR2 (germline): TVYSNPD, GDNSRS (reference sequence). The CDR3 DNA sequence: TGTGCCTCTTCCCTGCCTTCCTACGAAGGAAGGGACTACGCCGATAAACTCATCTTT. It encodes CASSLPSYEGRDYADKLIF.

In the case of this clone: A much larger clone differs from this one at a single base, so this may be a read error. The same CDR3 is also encoded by other DNA sequences in this sample. This sequence joins TRDV1 and TRDJ1, with TRDD3 matching over 9 bases. The CDR3 is 21 residues long. Germline lookup yields CDR1 TSWWSYY and CDR2 QGS. Trimming took 5 bases from V and 0 from J; bases not matched to a gene: 22. CDR3 sequence (DNA): TGTGCTCTTGGGACCACTCTTCCTCGTCGCTGGGGATACGGGTACACCGATAAACTCATCTTT. This encodes CALGTTLPRRWGYGYTDKLIF.